The rows below give T cell receptor beta chains drawn from one sample of a study of shared clonotypes between healthy human individuals. Assay used: immunoSEQ multiplex PCR; TCRdb lists only in-frame clones, some missing. Of around 1 million clones in the sample, approximately 80% were seen once. Source material: memory CD4+ T cells sorted from blood. Receptors were obtained from a young man in good health. Each CDR3 is given with its conserved first and last residue. The D gene is left open where the match is weak. The size of a clone is reported for some rows only, either as once, few or many, or as a class for expanded clones.

>TRBD2|16|TRBJ2-1|NA|TRBV10-3
TGTGCCATCAAGAAGGGGACTAGCGGGGGGAACGTTGAGCAGTTCTTC
CAIKKGTSGGNVEQFF
>NA|12|TRBJ2-2|NA|TRBV18
TGTGCCAGCTCACCACCATCCGGGGAGCTGTTTTTT
CASSPPSGELFF
>NA|14|TRBJ1-2|NA|TRBV5-1
TGCGCCAGCCGGACGGGGCAGTCTAACTATGGCTACACCTTC
CASRTGQSNYGYTF
>NA|18|TRBJ1-1|NA|TRBV9
TGTGCCAGCAGCGTAGCTACGGAGGGGAGTTTAGGGTTCAGTGAAGCTTTCTTT
CASSVATEGSLGFSEAFF
>TRBD1|13|TRBJ1-1|NA|TRBV29-1
TGCAGCGTTATTACAGGGGGCACCACTGAAGCTTTCTTT
CSVITGGTTEAFF
>NA|14|TRBJ1-5|NA|TRBV30
TGTGCCTGGAGTCCGAAGGACGGACGGTCTCCCCAGCATTTT
CAWSPKDGRSPQHF
>NA|13|TRBJ1-1|NA|TRBV9
TGTGCCAGCAGCCTACAGGGTTACACTGAAGCTTTCTTT
CASSLQGYTEAFF
>NA|15|TRBJ2-3|NA|TRBV6-5
TGTGCCAGCAGACCTCGAGGTCTAGGGACAGATACGCAGTATTTT
CASRPRGLGTDTQYF
>NA|15|TRBJ1-3|NA|TRBV5-1
TGCGCCAGCAGCTTGGCCGTGGGTGCTGGAAACACCATATATTTT
CASSLAVGAGNTIYF
>NA|11|TRBJ1-2|NA|TRBV7-2
TGTGCCAGCAGCTTGGGAGATGGCTACACCTTC
CASSLGDGYTF
>NA|12|TRBJ2-7|NA|TRBV7-2
TGTGCCAGCAGCAGGCCCGGGCGCGAGCAGTACTTC
CASSRPGREQYF
>NA|17|TRBJ1-4|NA|TRBV5-1
TGCGCCAGCAGCTTGGACGGGCAGGGTGTCCCCGGGGAAAAACTGTTTTTT
CASSLDGQGVPGEKLFF
>NA|15|TRBJ1-1|NA|TRBV5-1
TGCGCCAGCAGCTTGGACTCTTGGCAGAACACTGAAGCTTTCTTT
CASSLDSWQNTEAFF
>TRBD2|14|TRBJ2-7|NA|TRBV6-5
TGTGCCAGCAGTCGACTAGCGGGAGGGTACGAGCAGTACTTC
CASSRLAGGYEQYF
>NA|13|TRBJ2-7|once|TRBV5-1
TGCGCCAGCAGCTTGGGAGGGGGAGACGAGCAGTACTTC
CASSLGGGDEQYF
>TRBD1|14|TRBJ1-1|NA|TRBV10-1
TGCGCCAGCAGTGAGTCCCAGGGGGCCACTGAAGCTTTCTTT
CASSESQGATEAFF
>NA|12|TRBJ2-7|NA|TRBV7-9
TGTGCCAGCAGCTTCCAGGGGATCGAGCAGTACTTC
CASSFQGIEQYF
>TRBD1|14|TRBJ1-1|NA|TRBV5-1
TGCGCCAGCAGCAGACAGGGGATGAACACTGAAGCTTTCTTT
CASSRQGMNTEAFF
>NA|14|TRBJ2-1|NA|TRBV5-1
TGCGCCAGCAGCTTTAGGGTCTCCTACAATGAGCAGTTCTTC
CASSFRVSYNEQFF
>TRBD2|19|TRBJ2-3|NA|TRBV5-1
TGCGCCAGCAGCCTAGCCTGGACTAGCGGGGGGCGTAGCACAGATACGCAGTATTTT
CASSLAWTSGGRSTDTQYF
>TRBD2|14|TRBJ2-1|NA|TRBV19
TGTGCCAGTAGTATAGGCCTAGCGGGGGAGAGCCAGTTCTTC
CASSIGLAGESQFF
>NA|15|TRBJ2-1|NA|TRBV9
TGTGCCAGCAGCGCGGCTCTAGCCGACTACAATGAGCAGTTCTTC
CASSAALADYNEQFF
>NA|13|TRBJ1-3|many|TRBV10-3
TGTGCCATCAGAGACAGCTCTGGAAACACCATATATTTT
CAIRDSSGNTIYF
>NA|14|TRBJ1-6|NA|TRBV6-1
TGTGCCAGCAGTGTTTCCGGGGCTAATTCACCCCTCCACTTT
CASSVSGANSPLHF
>NA|18|TRBJ2-2|NA|TRBV18
TGTGCCAGCTCTCCAAAAGTTATAGGTGTCACGAGCACCGGGGAGCTGTTTTTT
CASSPKVIGVTSTGELFF
>NA|17|TRBJ1-2|NA|TRBV2
TGTGCCGGAGGAGGTCTGGGGGCGCCCACCGCGCCGGGAGGCTACACCTTC
CAGGGLGAPTAPGGYTF
>NA|12|TRBJ2-2|NA|TRBV7-9
TGTGCCAGCAACAAGAACACCGGGGAGCTGTTTTTT
CASNKNTGELFF
>TRBD2|18|TRBJ2-1|NA|TRBV4-1
TGCGCCAGCAGCCAACTCCCCGGGACTAGCGGGAGAGGGAATGAGCAGTTCTTC
CASSQLPGTSGRGNEQFF
>NA|16|TRBJ2-1|NA|TRBV7-9
TGTGCCAGCACAATCCGCGAGTTTGAACGGAGCAATGAGCAGTTCTTC
CASTIREFERSNEQFF
>TRBD1|14|TRBJ1-5|few|TRBV15
TGTGCCACCAGCATAGGACAGGGTAATCAGCCCCAGCATTTT
CATSIGQGNQPQHF
>TRBD1|14|TRBJ2-7|once|TRBV5-4
TGTGCCAGCAGCTTAAGGGGGCCAAGGTACGAGCAGTACTTC
CASSLRGPRYEQYF
>TRBD2|15|TRBJ2-2|NA|TRBV7-9
TGTGCCAGCAGGCCCCTGGGGAGGGAGACCGGGGAGCTGTTTTTT
CASRPLGRETGELFF
>NA|11|TRBJ2-7|NA|TRBV6-1
TGTGCCAGCAGTGGGGTCGGTGAGCAGTACTTC
CASSGVGEQYF
>NA|14|TRBJ2-3|NA|TRBV10-1
TGCGCCAGCAGTACAGGGAGTAGGACAGATACGCAGTATTTT
CASSTGSRTDTQYF
>NA|14|TRBJ1-1|NA|TRBV10-3
TGTGCCATCAGTGACGAGGGAGGAATCACTGAAGCTTTCTTT
CAISDEGGITEAFF
>TRBD2|17|TRBJ2-3|NA|TRBV7-8
TGTGCCAGCAGCTCTCATATAGCGGGGGGCCCTCCAGATACGCAGTATTTT
CASSSHIAGGPPDTQYF
>TRBD2|17|TRBJ2-3|few|TRBV19
TGTGCCAGTAGTCCCGGACTAGCGGGGGGGCTGGAAGATACGCAGTATTTT
CASSPGLAGGLEDTQYF
>NA|13|TRBJ1-1|NA|TRBV28
TGTGCCAGCAATTTACAGGCGAACACTGAAGCTTTCTTT
CASNLQANTEAFF
>TRBD2|16|TRBJ2-2|NA|TRBV5-4
TGTGCCAGCAGCTTTGGTCTAGCGGCGAACACCGGGGAGCTGTTTTTT
CASSFGLAANTGELFF
>NA|17|TRBJ2-3|NA|TRBV28
TGTGCCAGCACCAATGCCCTACAGGGTCGAAGGCCAGATACGCAGTATTTT
CASTNALQGRRPDTQYF
>TRBD2|16|TRBJ2-1|NA|TRBV6-5
TGTGCCAGCAGTTACCTGACTAGCGGGGTCTACAATGAGCAGTTCTTC
CASSYLTSGVYNEQFF
>NA|17|TRBJ1-2|few|TRBV18
TGTGCCAGCTCCCCCAGTCCGGACAGACTCAGTAGCTATGGCTACACCTTC
CASSPSPDRLSSYGYTF
>NA|16|TRBJ2-2|NA|TRBV5-8
TGTGCCAGCAGGACCGGGCAGGGTATAGACACCGGGGAGCTGTTTTTT
CASRTGQGIDTGELFF
>TRBD2|15|TRBJ2-4|NA|TRBV6-5
TGTGCCAGCAGTTCCCCCCAGGGCGGGGGGAACATTCAGTACTTC
CASSSPQGGGNIQYF
>TRBD1|15|TRBJ2-2|many|TRBV10-3
TGTGCCATCAGTGCGGGACAGGGAGGAACCGGGGAGCTGTTTTTT
CAISAGQGGTGELFF
>NA|13|TRBJ2-2|once|TRBV25-1
TGTGCCAGCGAAGACACGAACACCGGGGAGCTGTTTTTT
CASEDTNTGELFF